This TCR beta chain was captured in a study of blood T cell repertoires in COVID-19. Study-level background: Samples of COVID-19 (acute and convalescent) were obtained from the United States, Italy and Spain. Sources were T cells, B-cell-depleted T cells, or PBMCs; the material itself was cDNA or gDNA.

Germline assignment: CDR1 SQVTM and CDR2 ANQGSEA. With 4 bases removed from V and 5 bases from J, the gap between germline ends came to 9 bases. This CDR3 has 11 amino acids. Source study methods: Amplification from reference gene primers served as the basis for estimated nucleated cell counts. Only in-frame clones appear in the TCRdb table, and some are missing; sequencing was by immunoSEQ multiplex PCR. V and J calls plus clone size are reproduced from that table; the DNA served to infer D and trimming. The sample lists some 460,000 clones, around 88% seen once, with roughly 4.3% in the top ten. The sample consisted of peripheral blood. The clonotype comes from a woman aged 25 to 39 with acute or convalescent COVID-19. The chain carries TRBV29-1 and TRBJ2-7, with D possibly TRBD1 on 5 matching bases. The DNA of the CDR3 is TGCAGCGTTGTCAAGGGGAACGAGCAGTACTTC. It is translated as CSVVKGNEQYF.